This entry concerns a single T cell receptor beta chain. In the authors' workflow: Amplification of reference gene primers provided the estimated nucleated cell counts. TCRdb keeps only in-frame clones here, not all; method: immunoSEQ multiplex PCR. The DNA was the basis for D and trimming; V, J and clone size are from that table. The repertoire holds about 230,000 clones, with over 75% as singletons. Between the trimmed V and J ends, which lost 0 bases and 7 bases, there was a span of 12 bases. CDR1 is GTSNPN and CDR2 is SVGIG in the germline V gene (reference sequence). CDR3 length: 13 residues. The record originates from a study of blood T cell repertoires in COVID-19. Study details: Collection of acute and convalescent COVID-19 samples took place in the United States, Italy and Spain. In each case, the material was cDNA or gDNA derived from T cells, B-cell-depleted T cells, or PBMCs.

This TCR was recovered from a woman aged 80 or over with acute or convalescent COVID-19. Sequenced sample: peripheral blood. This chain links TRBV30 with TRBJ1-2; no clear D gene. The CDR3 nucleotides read TGTGCCTGGAGTGTACTTCGTGGCGGTGGCTACACCTTC. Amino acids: CAWSVLRGGGYTF.